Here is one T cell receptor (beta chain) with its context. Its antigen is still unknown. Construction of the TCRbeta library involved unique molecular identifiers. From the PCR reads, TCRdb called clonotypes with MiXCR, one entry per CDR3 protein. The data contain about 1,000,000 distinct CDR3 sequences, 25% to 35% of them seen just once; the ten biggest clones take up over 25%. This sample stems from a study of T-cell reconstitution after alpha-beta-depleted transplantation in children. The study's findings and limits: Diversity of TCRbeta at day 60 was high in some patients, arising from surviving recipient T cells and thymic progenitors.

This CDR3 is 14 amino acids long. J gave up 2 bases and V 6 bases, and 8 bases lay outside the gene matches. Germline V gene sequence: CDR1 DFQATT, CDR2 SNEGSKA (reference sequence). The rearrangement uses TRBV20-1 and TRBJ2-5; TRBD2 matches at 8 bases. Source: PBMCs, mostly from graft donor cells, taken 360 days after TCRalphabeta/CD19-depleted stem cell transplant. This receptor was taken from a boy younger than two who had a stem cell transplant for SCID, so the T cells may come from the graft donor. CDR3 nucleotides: TGCAGTGCCCTGATCGCGGGGGGACAAGAGACCCAGTACTTC. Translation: CSALIAGGQETQYF.